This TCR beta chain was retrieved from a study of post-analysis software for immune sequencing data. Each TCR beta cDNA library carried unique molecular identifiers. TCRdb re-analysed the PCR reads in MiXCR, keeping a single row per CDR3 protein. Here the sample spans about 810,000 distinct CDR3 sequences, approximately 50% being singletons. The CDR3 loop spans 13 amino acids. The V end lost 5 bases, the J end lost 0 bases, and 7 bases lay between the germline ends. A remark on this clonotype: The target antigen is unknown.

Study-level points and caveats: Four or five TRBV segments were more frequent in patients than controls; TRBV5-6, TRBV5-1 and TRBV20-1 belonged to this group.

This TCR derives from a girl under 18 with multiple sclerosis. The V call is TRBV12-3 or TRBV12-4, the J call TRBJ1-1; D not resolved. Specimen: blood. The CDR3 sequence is CASSNGMNTEAFF. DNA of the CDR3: TGTGCCAGCAGTAACGGAATGAACACTGAAGCTTTCTTT.